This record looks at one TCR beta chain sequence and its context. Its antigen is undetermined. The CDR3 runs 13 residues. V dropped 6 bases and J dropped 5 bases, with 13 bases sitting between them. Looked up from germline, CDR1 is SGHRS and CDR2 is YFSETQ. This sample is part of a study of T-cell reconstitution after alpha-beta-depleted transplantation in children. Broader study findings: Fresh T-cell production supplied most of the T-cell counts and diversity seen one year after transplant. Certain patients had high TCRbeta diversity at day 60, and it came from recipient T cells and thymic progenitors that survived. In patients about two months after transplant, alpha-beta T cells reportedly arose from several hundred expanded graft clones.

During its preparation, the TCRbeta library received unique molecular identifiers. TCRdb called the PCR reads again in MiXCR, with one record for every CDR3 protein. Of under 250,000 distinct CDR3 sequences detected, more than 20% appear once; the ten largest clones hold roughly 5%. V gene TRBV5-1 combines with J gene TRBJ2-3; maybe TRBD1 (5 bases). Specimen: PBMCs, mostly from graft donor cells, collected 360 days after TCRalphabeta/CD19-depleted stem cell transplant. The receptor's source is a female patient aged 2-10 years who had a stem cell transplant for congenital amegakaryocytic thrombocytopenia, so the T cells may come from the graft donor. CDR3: CASTGDRLDTQYF. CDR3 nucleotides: TGCGCCAGCACTGGTGACAGATTAGATACGCAGTATTTT.